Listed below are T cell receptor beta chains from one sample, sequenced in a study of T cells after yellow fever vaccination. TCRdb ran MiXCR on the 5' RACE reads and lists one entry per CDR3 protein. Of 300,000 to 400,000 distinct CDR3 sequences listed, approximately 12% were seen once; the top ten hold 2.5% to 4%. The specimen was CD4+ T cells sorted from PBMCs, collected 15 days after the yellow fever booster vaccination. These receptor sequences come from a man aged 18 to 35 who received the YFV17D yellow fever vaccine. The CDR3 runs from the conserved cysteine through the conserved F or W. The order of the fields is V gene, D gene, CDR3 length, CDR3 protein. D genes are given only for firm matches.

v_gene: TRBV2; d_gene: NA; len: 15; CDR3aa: CASSQDSSRGSEQFF
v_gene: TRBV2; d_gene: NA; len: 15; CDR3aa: CASRLTDATNEKLFF
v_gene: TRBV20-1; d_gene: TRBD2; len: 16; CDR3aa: CSAKSAGGSSYNEQFF
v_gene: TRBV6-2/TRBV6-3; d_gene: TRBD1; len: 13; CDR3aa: CASGDRENYGYTF
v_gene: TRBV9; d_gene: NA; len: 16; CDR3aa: CASSVASFGGYYGYTF
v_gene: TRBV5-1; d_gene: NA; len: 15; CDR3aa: CASSLEPQLNYEQYF
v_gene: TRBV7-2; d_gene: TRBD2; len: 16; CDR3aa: CASSETSGVYDGTQYF
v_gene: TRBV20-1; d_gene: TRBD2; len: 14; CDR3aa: CSARTGGPANIQYF
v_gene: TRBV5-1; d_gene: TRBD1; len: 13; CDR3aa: CASSFGQGGTQYF
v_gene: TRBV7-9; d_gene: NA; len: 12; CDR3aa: CASSSEGYTQYF
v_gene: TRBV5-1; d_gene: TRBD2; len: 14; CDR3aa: CASSTSGATGELFF
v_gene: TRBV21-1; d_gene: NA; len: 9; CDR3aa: CAGTGELFF
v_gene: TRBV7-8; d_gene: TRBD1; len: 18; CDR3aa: CASSLGFFDRGQQETQYF
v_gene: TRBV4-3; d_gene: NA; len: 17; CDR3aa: CASSSRSKGEIYNEQFF
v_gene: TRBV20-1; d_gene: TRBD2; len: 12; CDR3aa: CSARPGGDEQYF
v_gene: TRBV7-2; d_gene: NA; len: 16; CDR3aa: CASSSRGRAGANVLTF
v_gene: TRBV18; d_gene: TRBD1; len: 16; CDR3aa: CASSPGGQGAYNEQFF
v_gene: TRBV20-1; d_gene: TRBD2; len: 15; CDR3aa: CSAPKVELAGGAQYF
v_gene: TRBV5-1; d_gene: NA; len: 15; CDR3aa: CASSLARGNTGELFF
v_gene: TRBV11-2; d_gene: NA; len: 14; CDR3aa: CASSLLQGPRTIYF
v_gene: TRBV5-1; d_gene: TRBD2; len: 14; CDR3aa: CASSSGTSSDTQYF
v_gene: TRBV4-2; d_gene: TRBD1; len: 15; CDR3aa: CASSQGQGRLSEQFF
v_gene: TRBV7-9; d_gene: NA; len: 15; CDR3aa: CASSSSGRYNSPLHF